The T cell receptor (beta chain) under discussion was sequenced for a study of T cells after yellow fever vaccination. Germline lookup yields CDR1 SQVTM and CDR2 ANQGSEA. J lost 4 bases, V lost 6 bases, and 9 bases had no gene match. The CDR3 has 14 amino acids. MiXCR was run by TCRdb on the 5' RACE reads, yielding one entry per CDR3 protein. This sample carries about 580,000 distinct CDR3 sequences, about 15% of them seen once, and the ten largest clones take around 16%. This clonotype showed up just a few times. Its antigen is not identified. Study-level points and caveats: Booster samples showed a return of most primary-vaccination clones (roughly 96% CD4, approximately 88% CD8).

This receptor was obtained from a man aged 18 to 35 who received the YFV17D yellow fever vaccine. Sample: PBMCs, taken about 5 days after the first yellow fever vaccination. This chain joins TRBV29-1 and TRBJ2-1; TRBD1 agrees at 7 bases. CDR3 loop: CSVGPSGGYNEQFF. CDR3 DNA sequence: TGCAGCGTAGGACCGTCAGGGGGATACAATGAGCAGTTCTTC.